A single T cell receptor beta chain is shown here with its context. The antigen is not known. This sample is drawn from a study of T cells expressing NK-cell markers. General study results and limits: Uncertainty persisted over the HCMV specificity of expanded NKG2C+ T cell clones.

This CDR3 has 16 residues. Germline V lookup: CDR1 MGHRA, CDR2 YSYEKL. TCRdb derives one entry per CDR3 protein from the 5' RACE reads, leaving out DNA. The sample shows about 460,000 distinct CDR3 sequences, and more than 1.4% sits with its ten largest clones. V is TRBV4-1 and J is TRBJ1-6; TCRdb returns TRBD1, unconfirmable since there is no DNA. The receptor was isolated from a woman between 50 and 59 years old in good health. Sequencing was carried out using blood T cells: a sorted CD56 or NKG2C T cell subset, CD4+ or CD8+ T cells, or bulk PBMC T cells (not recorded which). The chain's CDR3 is CASSPKEQGYNSPLHF.